The 21 T cell receptor beta chains reported below all come from one sample, sequenced in a study of T cell repertoires in cytomegalovirus infection. MiXCR, run by TCRdb on the reads, gives a single entry per CDR3 protein. Seen here are about 920,000 distinct CDR3 sequences, around 30% observed once, and the top ten hold more than 12%. These TCRs are of unknown antigen specificity. This specimen consisted of cultured CD8+ T cells from PBMCs, obtained from culture after CMV antigen stimulation. The receptors were gathered from a human donor in good health (CMV status not recorded). Some clones in this sample may be carry-over from other donors' samples.

This clonotype has ten or more counts. The gene calls are TRBV7-6 and TRBJ1-4; D call uncertain. The CDR3 has 16 amino acids. V shed 5 bases and J shed 3 bases, with 16 bases lying between them. Germline loops: CDR1 SGHVS, CDR2 FNYEAQ. The chain's CDR3 is CASSPSVVSANEKLFF. DNA of the CDR3: TGTGCCAGCAGCCCATCAGTTGTATCAGCTAATGAAAAACTGTTTTTT.

The chain has TRBV7-4 and TRBJ1-2, with TRBD1 matching over 7 bases. The CDR3 covers 13 residues. Trimming cost V 5 bases and J 10 bases; bases outside gene matches: 10. Germline V gene sequence: CDR1 SGHVT, CDR2 SQSDAQ. CDR3 amino acids: CASSLPGQPHYTF. In DNA form, the CDR3 reads TGTGCCAGCAGCCTTCCGGGACAGCCTCACTACACCTTC.

This clonotype has just a few counts. The chain is built from TRBV12-5 and TRBJ1-1, with a tentative D call TRBD1 (5 bases). V was pared by 10 bases and J by 2 bases, with 11 bases between. The CDR3 consists of 12 residues. CDR1 is LGHNT, CDR2 FRNRAP, per germline. The CDR3 loop reads CATARGNTEAFF. CDR3 coding DNA: TGTGCTACAGCCCGGGGCAACACTGAAGCTTTCTTT.

The rearrangement joins TRBV5-5 to TRBJ2-7; D unclear. The CDR3 loop spans 13 amino acids. Germline lookup yields CDR1 SGHKS and CDR2 YYEKEE (reference sequence). The V gene lost 1 base and the J gene lost 2 bases, with 7 bases spanning the gap. The CDR3 nucleotides read TGTGCCAGCAGCTTGCGACAACCCTACGAGCAGTACGTC. It yields the protein CASSLRQPYEQYV.

In DNA form, the CDR3 reads TGTGCCAGTAGTATTTTCTACAGGGTGAGCACTGAAGCTTTCTTT. Amino acids: CASSIFYRVSTEAFF. This chain joins TRBV19 and TRBJ1-1; weak D call: TRBD1 (6 bases). This CDR3 has 15 residues. Germline V gives CDR1 LNHDA, CDR2 SQIVND (reference sequence). V gave up 3 bases and J gave up 4 bases, with 15 bases separating them.

V is TRBV4-1 and J is TRBJ1-1; 7 nucleotides match TRBD1. CDR3 length equals 15 residues. CDR1 MGHRA and CDR2 YSYEKL come from the germline V gene. V trimming: 0 bases; J trimming: 0 bases; junction bases outside the gene matches: 1. In DNA form, the CDR3 reads TGCGCCAGCAGCCAAGATGGGACAGTGAACACTGAAGCTTTCTTT. Encoded protein: CASSQDGTVNTEAFF.

The rearrangement links TRBV7-6 to TRBJ2-1; a possible D gene is TRBD2 (6 bases). This CDR3 contains 12 residues. The V end lost 1 base, the J end lost 13 bases, and 11 bases lay between the germline ends. The germline V gene encodes CDR1 SGHVS and CDR2 FNYEAQ. The CDR3, as DNA: TGTGCCAGCAGCTTAGGTTCGGGGGTTCAGTTCTTC. Translating gives CASSLGSGVQFF.

The chain uses TRBV5-5 and TRBJ2-3; TRBD2 matches at 10 bases. The CDR3 covers 16 residues. V lost 2 bases to trimming and J lost 5 bases; unmatched junction nucleotides: 8. From germline, CDR1 is SGHKS and CDR2 YYEKEE (reference sequence). Written as DNA, the CDR3 is TGTGCCAGCAGCTTATCGAGCGGGGGGGCTGTAGATACGCAGTATTTT. It codes for CASSLSSGGAVDTQYF.

This clonotype has only a few counts. The rearrangement uses TRBV11-3 and TRBJ2-1, with 9 bases lining up with TRBD2. Germline lookup yields CDR1 SGHNT and CDR2 YENEEA. V lost 3 bases, J lost 6 bases, and 6 bases stayed unmatched. The CDR3 covers 15 residues. CDR3 sequence reads: CASSLVAGALNEQFF. The DNA for the CDR3 is TGTGCCAGCAGCTTGGTAGCGGGGGCCCTCAATGAGCAGTTCTTC.

V is TRBV29-1 and J is TRBJ2-1; 9 bases are shared with TRBD1. The germline gives CDR1 SQVTM, CDR2 ANQGSEA. The V segment lost 7 bases and the J segment 3 bases; nucleotides outside the gene matches: 1. The length of the CDR3 is 12 residues. DNA for the CDR3: TGCAGCGGACAGGGGGTCTACAATGAGCAGTTCTTC. It yields the protein CSGQGVYNEQFF.

This clonotype showed up many times. The CDR3 nucleotides read TGTGCCAGCAGTATTCAAGGGGACACCTACGAGCAGTACGTC. This encodes CASSIQGDTYEQYV. The V and J genes are TRBV6-2 or TRBV6-3 and TRBJ2-7; a possible D gene is TRBD1 (6 bases). Trimming pared 5 bases from V and 2 bases from J, leaving 13 bases between. The CDR3 length is 14 residues. Germline V gives CDR1 MNHEY, CDR2 SVGEGT.

The J gene is TRBJ2-1, the V gene TRBV5-1, with a weak D call TRBD2 (5 bases). V was shortened by 7 bases and J by 1 base, with 15 bases between the two germline ends. The CDR3 runs 15 residues. Germline CDR1 is SGHRS and CDR2 is YFSETQ. The CDR3 DNA follows: TGCGCCAGCGGGAACGCGGGCGCATCCTACAATGAGCAGTTCTTC. It encodes CASGNAGASYNEQFF.

The chain recombines TRBV6-2 or TRBV6-3 with TRBJ2-3, with TRBD1 identical over 11 bases. V shed 10 bases and J 6 bases; nucleotides not matched to a gene: 12. Germline assignment: CDR1 MNHEY and CDR2 SVGEGT. The CDR3 extends over 15 amino acids. The CDR3 DNA follows: TGTGCCAACAGCCCGGACAGGGGGCTGTTGGATACGCAGTATTTT. It codes for CANSPDRGLLDTQYF.

This clonotype was observed a few times. J is TRBJ1-2 and V is TRBV12-3 or TRBV12-4, with TRBD1 as a possible D gene (5 bases). The CDR3 runs 14 residues. V was pared by 5 bases and J by 6 bases, with 16 bases between. For the CDR3, the DNA is TGTGCCAGCAGTGGGGGAGTGTTTCGGGATGGCTACACCTTC. Its translation: CASSGGVFRDGYTF.

This rearrangement joins TRBV9 to TRBJ2-3; 8 positions agree with TRBD1. Gene TRBJ1-5 matches the end of the DNA better, so the J call may be wrong. Germline V gives CDR1 SGDLS, CDR2 YYNGEE. The CDR3 sequence is 14 residues long. CDR3 sequence (DNA): TGTGCCAGCAGCTTAGACAGGGGCACAGATACGCAGCATTTT. Protein: CASSLDRGTDTQHF.

V is TRBV28 and J is TRBJ1-1; TRBD1 matches 7 bases. V lost 5 bases and J lost 3; bases outside the gene matches: 9. CDR3 length equals 15 residues. Germline lookup yields CDR1 MDHEN and CDR2 SYDVKM. The CDR3, as DNA: TGTGCCAGCAGTCGTATTGACAGGGCCCACACTGAAGCTTTCTTT. This sequence encodes CASSRIDRAHTEAFF.

This clonotype was counted many times. J is TRBJ2-7 and V is TRBV5-8; D unresolved. This CDR3 has 16 residues. Trimming took off 0 bases at V and 0 bases at J, with 13 bases between the two ends. CDR1 is SGHTS, CDR2 YDEGEE, per germline. The CDR3 here is CASSLAVGGVSYEQYF. In nucleotides, the CDR3 is TGTGCCAGCAGCTTGGCCGTGGGCGGAGTCTCCTACGAGCAGTACTTC.

This clonotype was observed a few times. The chain employs TRBV2 and TRBJ1-4, with D hard to call. The germline V gene has CDR1 SNHLY and CDR2 FYNNEI. V shed 1 base and J shed 4 bases, with 7 bases lying between them. There are 14 residues in the CDR3. CDR3 nucleotide sequence: TGTGCCAGCAGTGAAGACAGCAATAATGAAAAACTGTTTTTT. Encoded protein: CASSEDSNNEKLFF.

This clonotype was observed once. The chain couples TRBV25-1 to TRBJ2-5; 7 nucleotides line up with TRBD2. From germline, CDR1 is MGHDK and CDR2 SYGVNS. The CDR3 runs 14 residues. V lost 1 base, J lost 3 bases, and 2 bases stayed unmatched. The CDR3 DNA sequence: TGTGCCAGCAGTGAATTGGGGGGGAAAGAGACCCAGTACTTC. Its protein is CASSELGGKETQYF.

CDR3 loop: CASSPLSGYETQYF. The CDR3, as DNA: TGTGCCAGCAGTCCGCTTTCAGGGTACGAGACCCAGTACTTC. This sequence joins TRBV27 and TRBJ2-5; TRBD1 is a possible D gene (5 bases). The CDR3 extends over 14 amino acids. The V end was cut by 5 bases, the J end by 5 bases, with 15 bases between. Germline V gene sequence: CDR1 MNHEY, CDR2 SMNVEV (reference sequence).

The chain employs TRBV5-3 and TRBJ2-3, with D perhaps matching TRBD2 (6 bases). TRBV5-3 is reported as an ORF; its role is uncertain. The CDR3 sequence is 15 residues long. With 8 bases removed from V and 7 bases from J, the gap between germline ends came to 23 bases. CDR3 nucleotide sequence: TGTGCCAGCAGGAGCAGGGACTCCCGCTTCAATACGCAGTATTTT. Residues: CASRSRDSRFNTQYF.